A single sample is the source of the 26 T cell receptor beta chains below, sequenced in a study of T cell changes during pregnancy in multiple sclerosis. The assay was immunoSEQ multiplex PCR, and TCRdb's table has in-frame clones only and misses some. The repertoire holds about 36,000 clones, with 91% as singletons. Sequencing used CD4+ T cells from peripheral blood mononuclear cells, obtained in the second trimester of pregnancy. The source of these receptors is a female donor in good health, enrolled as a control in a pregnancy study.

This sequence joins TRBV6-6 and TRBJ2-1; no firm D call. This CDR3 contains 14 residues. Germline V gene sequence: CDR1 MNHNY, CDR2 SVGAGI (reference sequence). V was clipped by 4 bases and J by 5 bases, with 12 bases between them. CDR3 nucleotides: TGTGCCAGCAGTTCGGTTAGCCCGAACAATGAGCAGTTCTTC. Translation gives CASSSVSPNNEQFF.

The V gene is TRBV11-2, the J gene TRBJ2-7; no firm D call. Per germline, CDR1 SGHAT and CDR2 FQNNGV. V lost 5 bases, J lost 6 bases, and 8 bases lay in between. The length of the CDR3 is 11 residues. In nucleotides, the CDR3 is TGTGCCAGCAGCGTGGAGATCGAGCAGTACTTC. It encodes CASSVEIEQYF.

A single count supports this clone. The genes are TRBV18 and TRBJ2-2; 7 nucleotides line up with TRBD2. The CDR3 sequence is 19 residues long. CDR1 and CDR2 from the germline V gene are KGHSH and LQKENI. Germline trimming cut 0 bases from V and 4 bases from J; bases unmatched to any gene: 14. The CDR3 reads CASSPPNSGLVRGTGELFF. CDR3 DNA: TGTGCCAGCTCACCACCCAATAGCGGGCTAGTCCGGGGCACCGGGGAGCTGTTTTTT.

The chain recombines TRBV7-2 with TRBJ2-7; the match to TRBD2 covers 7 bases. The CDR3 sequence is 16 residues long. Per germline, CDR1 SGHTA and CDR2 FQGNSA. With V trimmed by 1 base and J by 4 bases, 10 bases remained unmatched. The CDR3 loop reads CASSLGSASGGYEQYF. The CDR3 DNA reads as TGTGCCAGCAGCTTAGGTTCGGCTAGCGGAGGTTACGAGCAGTACTTC.

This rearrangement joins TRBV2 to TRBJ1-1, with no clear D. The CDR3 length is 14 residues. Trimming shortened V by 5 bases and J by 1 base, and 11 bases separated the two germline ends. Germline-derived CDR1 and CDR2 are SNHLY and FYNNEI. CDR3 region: CASSTGHPNTEAFF. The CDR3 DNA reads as TGTGCCAGCAGTACGGGTCATCCGAACACTGAAGCTTTCTTT.

CDR3 sequence (DNA): TGTGCCAGCAGCCGAGGGACTGAAGAGACCCAGTACTTC. The encoded protein is CASSRGTEETQYF. The gene calls are TRBV7-8 and TRBJ2-5; a possible D gene is TRBD2 (6 bases). Germline CDR1 and CDR2: SGHVS and FQNEAQ. The CDR3 runs to 13 residues. Trimming left V 5 bases short and J 3 bases short, with 10 bases between.

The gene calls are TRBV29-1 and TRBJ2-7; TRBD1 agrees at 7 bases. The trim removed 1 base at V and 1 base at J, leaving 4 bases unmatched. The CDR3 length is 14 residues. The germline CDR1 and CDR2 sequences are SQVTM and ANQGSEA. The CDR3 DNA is TGCAGCGTTGAAGTGAGACAGGGTTCCTACGAGCAGTACTTC. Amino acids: CSVEVRQGSYEQYF.

The DNA for the CDR3 is TGTGCCAGCAGTGAATCCCCGGGACAGCGCTACGAGCAGTACTTC. Its protein product is CASSESPGQRYEQYF. The chain has TRBV25-1 and TRBJ2-7, with 7 bases aligning to TRBD1. The CDR3 length is 15 residues. Germline V gives CDR1 MGHDK, CDR2 SYGVNS. V lost 1 base, J lost 3 bases, and 6 bases stayed unmatched.

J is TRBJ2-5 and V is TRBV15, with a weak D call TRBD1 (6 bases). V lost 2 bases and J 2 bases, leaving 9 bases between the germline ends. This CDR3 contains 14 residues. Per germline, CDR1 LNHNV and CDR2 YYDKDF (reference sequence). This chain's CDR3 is CATSRHGQQETQYF. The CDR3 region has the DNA TGTGCCACCAGCAGACATGGACAGCAAGAGACCCAGTACTTC.

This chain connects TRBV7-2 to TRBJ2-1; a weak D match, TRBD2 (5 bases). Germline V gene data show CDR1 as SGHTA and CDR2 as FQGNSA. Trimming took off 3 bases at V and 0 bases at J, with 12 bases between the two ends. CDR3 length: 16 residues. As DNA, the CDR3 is TGTGCCAGCAGCTTGCTTAGCGATAGCTCCTACAATGAGCAGTTCTTC. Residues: CASSLLSDSSYNEQFF.

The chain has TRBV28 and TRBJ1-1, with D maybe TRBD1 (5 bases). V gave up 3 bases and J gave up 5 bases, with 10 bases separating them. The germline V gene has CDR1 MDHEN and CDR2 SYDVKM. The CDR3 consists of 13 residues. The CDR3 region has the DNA TGTGCCAGCAGTTTGGGGGGTTTTACTGAAGCTTTCTTT. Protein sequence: CASSLGGFTEAFF.

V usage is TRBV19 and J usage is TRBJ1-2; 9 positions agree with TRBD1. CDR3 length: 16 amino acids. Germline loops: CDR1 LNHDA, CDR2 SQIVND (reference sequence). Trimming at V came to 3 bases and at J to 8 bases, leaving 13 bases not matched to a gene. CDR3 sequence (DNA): TGTGCCAGTAGTATCCTGTTACAGGGGGCAGGGTACGGCTACACCTTC. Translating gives CASSILLQGAGYGYTF.

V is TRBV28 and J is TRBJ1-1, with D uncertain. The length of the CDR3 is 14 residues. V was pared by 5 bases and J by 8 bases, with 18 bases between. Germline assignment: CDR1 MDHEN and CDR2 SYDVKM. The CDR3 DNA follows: TGTGCCAGCAGTCATAGGAGCTTCGAGACCGAAGCTTTCTTT. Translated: CASSHRSFETEAFF.

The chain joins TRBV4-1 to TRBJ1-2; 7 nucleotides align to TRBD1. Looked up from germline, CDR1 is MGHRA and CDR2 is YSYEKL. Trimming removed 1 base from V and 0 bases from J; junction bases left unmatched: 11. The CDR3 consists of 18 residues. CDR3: CASSQGRQGPKANYGYTF. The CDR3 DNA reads TGCGCCAGCAGCCAAGGTCGACAGGGACCGAAAGCTAACTATGGCTACACCTTC.

The CDR3 spells CASSQTSAGELFF. The CDR3 DNA sequence: TGTGCCAGCAGTCAAACCTCGGCCGGGGAGCTGTTTTTT. The chain has TRBV2 and TRBJ2-2; D gene unclear. The CDR3 spans 13 residues. V was pared by 5 bases and J by 6 bases, with 10 bases between. Germline V gene data show CDR1 as SNHLY and CDR2 as FYNNEI.

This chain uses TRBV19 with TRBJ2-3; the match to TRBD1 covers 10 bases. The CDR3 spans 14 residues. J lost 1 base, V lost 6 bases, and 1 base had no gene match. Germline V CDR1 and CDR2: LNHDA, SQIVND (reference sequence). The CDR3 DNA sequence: TGTGCCAGTAGGGGGACAGGGGGCACAGATACGCAGTATTTT. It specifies CASRGTGGTDTQYF. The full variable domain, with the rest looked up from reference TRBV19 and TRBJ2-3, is DGGITQSPKYLFRKEGQNVTLSCEQNLNHDAMYWYRQDPGQGLRLIYYSQIVNDFQKGDIAEGYSVSREKKESFPLTVTSAQKNPTAFYLCASRGTGGTDTQYFGPGTRLTVL.

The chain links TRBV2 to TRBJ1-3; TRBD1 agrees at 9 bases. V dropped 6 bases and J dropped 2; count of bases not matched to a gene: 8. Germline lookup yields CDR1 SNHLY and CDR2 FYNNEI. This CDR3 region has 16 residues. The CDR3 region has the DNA TGTGCCAGCAGCCAAGGACAGGGGTCGGCTGGAAACACCATATATTTT. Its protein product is CASSQGQGSAGNTIYF.

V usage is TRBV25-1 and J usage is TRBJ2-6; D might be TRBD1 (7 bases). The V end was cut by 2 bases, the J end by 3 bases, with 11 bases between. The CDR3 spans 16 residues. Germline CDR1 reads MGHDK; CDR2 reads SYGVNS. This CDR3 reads CASSETGDFGANVLTF. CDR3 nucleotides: TGTGCCAGCAGTGAAACAGGGGACTTTGGGGCCAACGTCCTGACTTTC.

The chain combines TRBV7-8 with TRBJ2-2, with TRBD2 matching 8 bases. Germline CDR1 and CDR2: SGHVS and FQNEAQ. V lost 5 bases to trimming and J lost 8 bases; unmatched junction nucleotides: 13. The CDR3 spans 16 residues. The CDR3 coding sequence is TGTGCCAGCAGCCTTTTTAGCGGGGCCCCTGAGGGGGAGCTGTTTTTT. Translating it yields CASSLFSGAPEGELFF.

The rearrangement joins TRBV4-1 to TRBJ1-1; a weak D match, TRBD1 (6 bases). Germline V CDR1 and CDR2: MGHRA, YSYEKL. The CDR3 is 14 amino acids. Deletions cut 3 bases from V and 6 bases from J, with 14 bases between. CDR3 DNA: TGCGCCAGCAGCCACCCAGGGAAGGGGGCTGAAGCTTTCTTT. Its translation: CASSHPGKGAEAFF.

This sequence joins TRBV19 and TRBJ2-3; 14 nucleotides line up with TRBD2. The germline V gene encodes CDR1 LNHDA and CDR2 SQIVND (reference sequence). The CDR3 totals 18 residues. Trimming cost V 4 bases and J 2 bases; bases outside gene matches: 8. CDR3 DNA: TGTGCCAGTAGTACCCCCGGACTAGCGGGAGGTATCACAGATACGCAGTATTTT. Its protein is CASSTPGLAGGITDTQYF.

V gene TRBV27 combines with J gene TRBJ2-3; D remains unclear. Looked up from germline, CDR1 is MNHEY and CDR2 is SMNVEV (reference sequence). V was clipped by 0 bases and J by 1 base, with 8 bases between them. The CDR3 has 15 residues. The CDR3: CASSLSLVGTDTQYF. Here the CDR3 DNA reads TGTGCCAGCAGTTTATCTTTAGTGGGCACAGATACGCAGTATTTT.

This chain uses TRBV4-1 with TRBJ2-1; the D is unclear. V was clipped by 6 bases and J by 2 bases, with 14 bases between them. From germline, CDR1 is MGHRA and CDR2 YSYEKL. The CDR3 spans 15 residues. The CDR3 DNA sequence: TGCGCCAGCAGGATAACTGTTAATACCTACAATGAGCAGTTCTTC. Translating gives CASRITVNTYNEQFF.

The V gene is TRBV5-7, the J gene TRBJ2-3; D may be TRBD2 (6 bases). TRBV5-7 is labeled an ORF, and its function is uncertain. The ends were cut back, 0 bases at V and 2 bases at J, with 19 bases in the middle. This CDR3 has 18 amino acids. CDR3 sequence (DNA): TGTGCCAGCAGCTTGGGGGGGGTGGGGACCCCCGTCACAGATACGCAGTATTTT. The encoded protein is CASSLGGVGTPVTDTQYF.

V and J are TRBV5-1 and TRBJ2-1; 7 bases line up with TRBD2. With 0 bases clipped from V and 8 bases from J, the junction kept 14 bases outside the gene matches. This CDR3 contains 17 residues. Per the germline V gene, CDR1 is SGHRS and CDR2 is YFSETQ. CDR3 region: CASSLGWLAGAVDEQFF. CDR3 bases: TGCGCCAGCAGCTTGGGTTGGCTGGCGGGAGCGGTCGATGAGCAGTTCTTC.

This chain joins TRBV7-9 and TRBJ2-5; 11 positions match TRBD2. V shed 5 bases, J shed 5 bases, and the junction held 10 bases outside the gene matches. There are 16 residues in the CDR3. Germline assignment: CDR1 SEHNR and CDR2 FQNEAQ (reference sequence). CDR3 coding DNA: TGTGCCAGCAGCCCCAATAGCGGGGGGGCCGGGGAGACCCAGTACTTC. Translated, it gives CASSPNSGGAGETQYF.